These 17 T cell receptor beta chains were sequenced from one sample in a study of blood T cell repertoires in COVID-19. Produced via immunoSEQ multiplex PCR; TCRdb's table is partial and in-frame only. The profile shows about 100,000 clones, less than 85% of them singletons. The sample comprised peripheral blood. The receptor set was obtained from a woman older than 75 with active or convalescent COVID-19.

This clone was seen a single time. This chain links TRBV6-6 with TRBJ1-2; tentatively, D is TRBD1 (6 bases). V was cut by 6 bases and J by 2 bases, with 7 bases left in between. Germline loops: CDR1 MNHNY, CDR2 SVGAGI (reference sequence). The CDR3 spans 12 residues. The CDR3 coding sequence is TGTGCCAGCAGGACAGGCAACTATGGCTACACCTTC. It is translated as CASRTGNYGYTF.

The chain employs TRBV10-3 and TRBJ1-1, with D maybe TRBD1 (6 bases). V was trimmed by 3 bases and J by 5 bases, leaving 22 bases between them. Looked up from germline, CDR1 is ENHRY and CDR2 is SYGVKD. The CDR3 sequence is 17 residues long. CDR3 nucleotide sequence: TGTGCCATCAGTGACCATGCCGGGGGGGGCCGGGGGACTGAAGCTTTCTTT. Its translation is CAISDHAGGGRGTEAFF.

The V and J genes are TRBV5-4 and TRBJ2-5, with 12 bases lining up with TRBD2. This CDR3 is 16 amino acids long. Germline CDR1 and CDR2: SGHNT and YYREEE (reference sequence). V lost 4 bases, J lost 5 bases, and 9 bases stayed unmatched. CDR3 bases: TGTGCCAGCAGCCCCCGGACTAGCGGGGTTGGGGAGACCCAGTACTTC. This codes for CASSPRTSGVGETQYF.

This clone was counted ten times or more. V gene TRBV28 combines with J gene TRBJ1-4; 7 nucleotides align to TRBD1. The CDR3 contains 14 residues. Unmatched junction bases numbered 8, after V lost 8 bases and J lost 5 bases. The germline gives CDR1 MDHEN, CDR2 SYDVKM. The CDR3 sequence is CASLGGDGNEKLFF. The CDR3 nucleotides read TGTGCCAGCCTAGGGGGCGATGGGAATGAAAAACTGTTTTTT.

The chain joins TRBV28 to TRBJ2-3; a weak D match, TRBD2 (7 bases). V gave up 7 bases and J gave up 4 bases, with 24 bases separating them. Germline CDR1 is MDHEN and CDR2 is SYDVKM. The CDR3 sequence is 17 residues long. Written as DNA, the CDR3 is TGTGCCAGCATCCCTGGGGGCGGGGCGGGAGCCCCAGATACGCAGTATTTT. It specifies CASIPGGGAGAPDTQYF.

This chain links TRBV29-1 with TRBJ1-4, with 11 bases identical to TRBD1. The CDR3 has 14 residues. With V trimmed by 8 bases and J by 0 bases, 2 bases remained unmatched. In germline, CDR1 is SQVTM, CDR2 ANQGSEA. CDR3 amino acids: CSPGQGATNEKLFF. CDR3 nucleotide sequence: TGCAGCCCGGGACAGGGGGCAACTAATGAAAAACTGTTTTTT.

The chain has TRBV9 and TRBJ1-2, with 9 bases matching TRBD1. Germline V CDR1 and CDR2: SGDLS, YYNGEE. V lost 4 bases and J lost 4; bases outside the gene matches: 8. CDR3 length equals 15 residues. Written as DNA, the CDR3 is TGTGCCAGCAGCCCTCAGGACAGGGGATCCTATGGCTACACCTTC. Encoded protein: CASSPQDRGSYGYTF.

This clone showed up just once. J is TRBJ1-1 and V is TRBV2; no definite D call. Per the germline V gene, CDR1 is SNHLY and CDR2 is FYNNEI. Trimming took off 4 bases at V and 7 bases at J, with 13 bases between the two ends. CDR3 length: 13 residues. The CDR3 protein is CASSVQPFIEAFF. CDR3 in DNA: TGTGCCAGCAGTGTACAACCCTTTATTGAAGCTTTCTTT.

The gene calls are TRBV24-1 and TRBJ2-1; 7 bases are shared with TRBD2. Germline assignment: CDR1 KGHDR and CDR2 SFDVKD. V shed 4 bases, J shed 6 bases, and the junction held 17 bases outside the gene matches. The CDR3 sequence is 18 residues long. In nucleotides, the CDR3 is TGTGCCACCAGTGACCCCAGTTTTTCGTCGGCGGGAGTCAATGAGCAGTTCTTC. It specifies CATSDPSFSSAGVNEQFF.

The V call is TRBV7-8, the J call TRBJ2-5, with 7 bases lining up with TRBD1. The CDR3 totals 14 residues. Germline values: CDR1 SGHVS, CDR2 FQNEAQ. After removal of 5 bases from V and 5 bases from J, the junction contained 8 bases not matched to a gene. The CDR3, as DNA: TGTGCCAGCAGCCACAACAGGGGTTCCGAGACCCAGTACTTC. Amino acid sequence: CASSHNRGSETQYF. The full variable domain, completed using reference TRBV7-8 and TRBJ2-5, is GAGVSQSPRYKVAKRGQDVALRCDPISGHVSLFWYQQALGQGPEFLTYFQNEAQLDKSGLPSDRFFAERPEGSVSTLKIQRTQQEDSAVYLCASSHNRGSETQYFGPGTRLLVL.

The V and J genes are TRBV15 and TRBJ2-5; TRBD2 aligns across 11 bases. Germline V gene sequence: CDR1 LNHNV, CDR2 YYDKDF (reference sequence). The CDR3 consists of 21 residues. Trimming took 6 bases from V and 2 from J; bases not matched to a gene: 23. CDR3: CATRVPPWKLAGGKKQETQYF. CDR3 nucleotides: TGTGCCACCAGAGTCCCCCCATGGAAGCTAGCGGGAGGTAAAAAACAAGAGACCCAGTACTTC.

The V and J genes are TRBV27 and TRBJ2-1, with a weak D call TRBD2 (5 bases). The CDR3 totals 15 residues. V lost 3 bases and J lost 0, with 9 bases in between. Germline CDR1 is MNHEY and CDR2 is SMNVEV (reference sequence). CDR3: CASSLRGNSYNEQFF. The CDR3 DNA sequence: TGTGCCAGCAGTTTGAGAGGGAACTCCTACAATGAGCAGTTCTTC.

The genes are TRBV28 and TRBJ1-2; 11 positions match TRBD1. The CDR3 is made up of 15 amino acids. Germline V gene lookup returns CDR1 MDHEN and CDR2 SYDVKM. The V segment lost 5 bases and the J segment 8 bases; nucleotides outside the gene matches: 10. The CDR3 reads CASSPTGQGARGYTF. CDR3 nucleotides: TGTGCCAGCAGTCCTACTGGACAGGGGGCGCGGGGCTACACCTTC.

The chain combines TRBV20-1 with TRBJ2-5; tentative D call: TRBD2 (6 bases). In germline, CDR1 is DFQATT, CDR2 SNEGSKA (reference sequence). The length of the CDR3 is 14 residues. V was clipped by 3 bases and J by 2 bases, with 13 bases between them. The CDR3 DNA sequence: TGCAGTGCTAGTAGGGGAGGAGCTCAAGAGACCCAGTACTTC. This gives the protein CSASRGGAQETQYF.

V gene TRBV27 combines with J gene TRBJ2-3; 11 bases line up with TRBD2. This CDR3 contains 16 residues. Unmatched junction bases numbered 10, after V lost 5 bases and J lost 6 bases. Germline assignment: CDR1 MNHEY and CDR2 SMNVEV (reference sequence). DNA for the CDR3: TGTGCCAGCAGTCCTCTACTAGCGGGAGAGGGGGATACGCAGTATTTT. Its protein is CASSPLLAGEGDTQYF.

DNA for the CDR3: TGTGCCAGCAGCTTAGGGACTAGCCTCCCCAATGAGCAGTTCTTC. It specifies CASSLGTSLPNEQFF. The gene calls are TRBV7-3 and TRBJ2-1, with 9 bases aligning to TRBD2. Germline values: CDR1 SGHTA, CDR2 FQGTGA. V shed 2 bases and J 6 bases; nucleotides not matched to a gene: 5. This CDR3 spans 15 amino acids.

The table lists this clone with a count of one. The J gene is TRBJ2-5, the V gene TRBV5-8, with 7 bases matching TRBD2. The CDR3 is made up of 16 amino acids. J was trimmed by 2 bases and V by 4 bases; bases with no gene match: 11. Germline values: CDR1 SGHTS, CDR2 YDEGEE. The CDR3 DNA sequence: TGTGCCAGCAGCACGGGGGACTATCGAGAACAAGAGACCCAGTACTTC. Protein sequence: CASSTGDYREQETQYF.